This passage covers 31 T cell receptor beta chains from one sample sequenced in a study of memory CD4+ T cells and cytomegalovirus serostatus. Single viable CD3+CD4+CD8-CD45RO+ cells were sorted as the memory CD4+ T cells. Clones were sequenced by immunoSEQ multiplex PCR, and TCRdb holds only the in-frame ones, with some missing. The data show around 53,000 clones, around four fifths seen once. The sequenced sample consisted of memory CD4+ T cells from blood. The receptors derive from an adult in good health and CMV-seropositive.

The chain has TRBV11-2 and TRBJ2-3; a possible D gene is TRBD2 (7 bases). The CDR3 is 16 residues long. Germline CDR1 and CDR2: SGHAT and FQNNGV. V was shortened by 1 base and J by 5 bases, with 16 bases between the two germline ends. CDR3 bases: TGTGCCAGCAGCTTAGGTGGGGGGGCCAGGGGAGATACGCAGTATTTT. Residues: CASSLGGGARGDTQYF.

The gene calls are TRBV7-2 and TRBJ2-2; no clear D gene. V shed 1 base and J shed 9 bases, with 12 bases lying between them. CDR3 length equals 14 residues. From germline, CDR1 is SGHTA and CDR2 FQGNSA. CDR3 nucleotide sequence: TGTGCCAGCAGCTTAGGGTCCCGAGGAAGGGAGCTGTTTTTT. Its protein product is CASSLGSRGRELFF.

V gene TRBV7-9 combines with J gene TRBJ2-7; a possible D gene is TRBD2 (6 bases). CDR1 is SEHNR and CDR2 is FQNEAQ in the germline V gene (reference sequence). Trimming removed 2 bases from V and 7 bases from J, with 12 bases in between. The CDR3 runs to 13 residues. CDR3 loop: CASSLTGVGEQYF. DNA for the CDR3: TGTGCCAGCAGCTTAACGGGAGTAGGGGAGCAGTACTTC.

The gene calls are TRBV25-1 and TRBJ2-5, with D possibly being TRBD1 or TRBD2 (6 bases each). V was cut by 2 bases and J by 4 bases, with 14 bases left in between. Germline loops: CDR1 MGHDK, CDR2 SYGVNS. This CDR3 spans 15 amino acids. CDR3 region: CASSERRGTLETQYF. The CDR3 DNA reads as TGTGCCAGCAGTGAACGGAGGGGGACCCTAGAGACCCAGTACTTC.

The sample holds a few counts of this clone. The chain joins TRBV19 to TRBJ2-7; 13 bases align to TRBD2. There are 16 residues in the CDR3. Germline V gene lookup returns CDR1 LNHDA and CDR2 SQIVND (reference sequence). Trimming removed 4 bases from V and 4 bases from J; junction bases left unmatched: 7. The CDR3 DNA follows: TGTGCCAGTAGTACACTAGCGGGAGGGCGATCATACGAGCAGTACTTC. It yields the protein CASSTLAGGRSYEQYF.

The chain joins TRBV11-3 to TRBJ2-1, with 9 bases matching TRBD2. V lost 2 bases and J lost 7; bases outside the gene matches: 6. CDR1 SGHNT and CDR2 YENEEA come from the germline V gene. The CDR3 consists of 15 residues. In nucleotides, the CDR3 is TGTGCCAGCAGCTTACGCGGGGGGGCAGGTAATGAGCAGTTCTTC. Translated, it gives CASSLRGGAGNEQFF.

The J gene is TRBJ2-5, the V gene TRBV6-5; D call uncertain. Germline V gene lookup returns CDR1 MNHEY and CDR2 SVGAGI. Deletions cut 5 bases from V and 4 bases from J, with 14 bases between. This CDR3 is 14 amino acids long. CDR3 sequence (DNA): TGTGCCAGCAGTATCGGTCCTTACGGAGAGACCCAGTACTTC. It yields the protein CASSIGPYGETQYF.

This clone was seen only once. The V call is TRBV5-4, the J call TRBJ1-4; possible D gene TRBD1, 5 bases. Germline-derived CDR1 and CDR2 are SGHNT and YYREEE (reference sequence). The CDR3 extends over 15 amino acids. The germline V and J ends were trimmed by 4 bases and 11 bases, with 21 bases remaining between them. CDR3 bases: TGTGCCAGCAGCCCCGGGGGGGTCCCCAACGCGAAACTGTTTTTT. It specifies CASSPGGVPNAKLFF.

V and J are TRBV4-1 and TRBJ1-3, with D hard to call. This CDR3 is 16 amino acids long. The ends were cut back, 0 bases at V and 4 bases at J, with 13 bases in the middle. Germline CDR1 reads MGHRA; CDR2 reads YSYEKL. The CDR3 spells CASSQERIGSGNTIYF. As DNA, the CDR3 is TGCGCCAGCAGCCAAGAGAGAATCGGATCCGGAAACACCATATATTTT.

The chain couples TRBV30 to TRBJ2-1; TRBD2 aligns across 11 bases. The CDR3 loop spans 15 amino acids. Germline V CDR1 and CDR2: GTSNPN, SVGIG (reference sequence). V lost 4 bases, J lost 0 bases, and 2 bases stayed unmatched. For the CDR3, the DNA is TGTGCCTGGACTAGCGGGAGGAGCTCCTACAATGAGCAGTTCTTC. Amino acids: CAWTSGRSSYNEQFF.

V and J are TRBV19 and TRBJ1-5; D unresolved. Trimming stripped 1 base from V and 7 bases from J, with 8 bases between. Germline assignment: CDR1 LNHDA and CDR2 SQIVND (reference sequence). The CDR3 is 13 amino acids. CDR3 region: CASSIAQRQPQHF. In nucleotides, the CDR3 is TGTGCCAGTAGTATAGCTCAGAGGCAGCCCCAGCATTTT.

The J gene is TRBJ1-5, the V gene TRBV4-1, with a weak D call TRBD1 (6 bases). Germline loops: CDR1 MGHRA, CDR2 YSYEKL. CDR3 length: 17 amino acids. Trimming left V 1 base short and J 3 bases short, with 16 bases between. CDR3 residues: CASSQGPGKGDNQPQHF. The CDR3 coding sequence is TGCGCCAGCAGCCAAGGACCTGGTAAGGGGGACAATCAGCCCCAGCATTTT.

The chain links TRBV28 to TRBJ2-4; 11 positions match TRBD1. V gave up 10 bases and J gave up 1 base; unmatched junction bases: 9. CDR1 MDHEN and CDR2 SYDVKM come from the germline V gene. The CDR3 is 16 amino acids. The CDR3 region is CATLGTGGPAKNIQYF. In nucleotides, the CDR3 is TGTGCCACCTTGGGGACAGGGGGGCCGGCCAAAAACATTCAGTACTTC.

The chain joins TRBV7-9 to TRBJ2-2, with a tentative D call TRBD1 (6 bases). Trimming shortened V by 7 bases and J by 3 bases, and 12 bases separated the two germline ends. Germline values: CDR1 SEHNR, CDR2 FQNEAQ (reference sequence). The CDR3 is 14 amino acids. This chain's CDR3 is CASTRTDHTGELFF. CDR3 sequence (DNA): TGTGCCAGCACTAGGACAGACCACACCGGGGAGCTGTTTTTT.

This clone was detected only once. The rearrangement uses TRBV5-6 and TRBJ2-1; weak D call: TRBD1 (6 bases). The CDR3 consists of 17 residues. Trimming pared 0 bases from V and 4 bases from J, leaving 17 bases between. Germline CDR1 and CDR2: SGHDT and YYEEEE. CDR3 in amino acids: CASSLVSTRGPYNEQFF. CDR3 DNA: TGTGCCAGCAGCTTGGTATCGACCAGGGGTCCGTACAATGAGCAGTTCTTC.

This chain connects TRBV7-7 to TRBJ2-5, with TRBD2 identical over 10 bases. CDR3 length equals 14 residues. Trimming cost V 6 bases and J 5 bases; bases outside gene matches: 6. Germline V gene data show CDR1 as SSHAT and CDR2 as FNYEAQ (reference sequence). The CDR3, as DNA: TGTGCCAGCAGTGAGACTAGCGGGTTGGAGACCCAGTACTTC. Its translation is CASSETSGLETQYF.

With regard to this clone: An end of the junction does not agree with germline; a read error may underlie this. The chain joins TRBV28 to TRBJ2-1; D not certain. CDR3 size: 12 residues. Per germline, CDR1 MDHEN and CDR2 SYDVKM. The CDR3 nucleotides read TGTGCCAGCAGTGCCCGGACGCCCGCCACGCTCTTC. Protein: CASSARTPATLF.

This clone was found a few times. The CDR3 spells CASSTTENTEAFF. CDR3 coding DNA: TGTGCCAGCTCGACGACAGAAAACACTGAAGCTTTCTTT. The V and J genes are TRBV18 and TRBJ1-1, with D perhaps matching TRBD1 (5 bases). Looked up from germline, CDR1 is KGHSH and CDR2 is LQKENI. The CDR3 length is 13 residues. Between the trimmed V and J ends, which lost 6 bases and 2 bases, there was a span of 10 bases. The variable domain in full, completed from reference TRBV18 and TRBJ1-1, reads NAGVMQNPRHLVRRRGQEARLRCSPMKGHSHVYWYRQLPEEGLKFMVYLQKENIIDESGMPKERFSAEFPKEGPSILRIQQVVRGDSAAYFCASSTTENTEAFFGQGTRLTVV.

This sequence joins TRBV27 and TRBJ1-1; possibly TRBD1 for D (6 bases). Germline values: CDR1 MNHEY, CDR2 SMNVEV (reference sequence). This CDR3 is built from 13 residues. V shed 2 bases and J shed 4 bases, with 8 bases lying between them. Written as DNA, the CDR3 is TGTGCCAGCAGTTTAAGGGACACCACTGAAGCTTTCTTT. Amino acid sequence: CASSLRDTTEAFF.

As concerns this clone: An end of the junction does not agree with germline; a read error may underlie this. V and J are TRBV5-4 and TRBJ1-4; no clear D. The CDR3 runs 16 residues. Germline V gene lookup returns CDR1 SGHNT and CDR2 YYREEE (reference sequence). CDR3 residues: CASSQVGSLGGEKLFF. The CDR3 nucleotides read TGCGCCAGCAGCCAAGTCGGGAGCCTAGGAGGTGAAAAACTGTTTTTT.

This clone was observed a single time. The chain recombines TRBV5-1 with TRBJ2-3, with 11 nucleotides matching TRBD2. CDR3 length: 14 amino acids. Germline values: CDR1 SGHRS, CDR2 YFSETQ. Trimming cost V 2 bases and J 5 bases; bases outside gene matches: 1. In DNA, the CDR3 is TGCGCCAGCAGCTTCACTAGCGGGGGAGATACGCAGTATTTT. This translates into CASSFTSGGDTQYF.

The rearrangement uses TRBV6-5 and TRBJ2-2; D might be TRBD1 (6 bases). Trimming removed 3 bases at V and 4 bases at J, with 9 bases between. The CDR3 runs 14 residues. In germline, CDR1 is MNHEY, CDR2 SVGAGI. CDR3 sequence: CASSYQGSTGELFF. The CDR3 DNA reads as TGTGCCAGCAGTTATCAGGGGAGCACCGGGGAGCTGTTTTTT.

The genes are TRBV29-1 and TRBJ2-7; TRBD1 matches 8 bases. The V segment lost 6 bases and the J segment 2 bases; nucleotides outside the gene matches: 9. CDR3 length: 14 amino acids. Germline CDR1 is SQVTM and CDR2 is ANQGSEA. This CDR3 is CSVTGDQTPYEQYF. The CDR3 coding sequence is TGCAGCGTGACAGGGGACCAAACCCCCTACGAGCAGTACTTC.

The chain is built from TRBV6-6 and TRBJ1-2, with no clear D. Germline V gene lookup returns CDR1 MNHNY and CDR2 SVGAGI (reference sequence). Trimming removed 0 bases at V and 4 bases at J, with 9 bases between. This CDR3 contains 14 residues. The CDR3 region is CASSYSHRSYGYTF. The CDR3, as DNA: TGTGCCAGCAGTTACTCGCACAGATCCTATGGCTACACCTTC.

This clone appeared once. This chain links TRBV19 with TRBJ1-5; a weak D match, TRBD1 (6 bases). The CDR3 extends over 15 amino acids. Between the trimmed V and J ends, which lost 6 bases and 2 bases, there was a span of 14 bases. CDR1 and CDR2 from the germline V gene are LNHDA and SQIVND (reference sequence). The CDR3 region has the DNA TGTGCCAGTAGACACTTACAGGGCGGCAATCAGCCCCAGCATTTT. Translation: CASRHLQGGNQPQHF.

The genes are TRBV27 and TRBJ1-2; 8 nucleotides agree with TRBD1. V shed 3 bases, J shed 8 bases, and the junction held 11 bases outside the gene matches. Germline V gene sequence: CDR1 MNHEY, CDR2 SMNVEV (reference sequence). The CDR3 runs 15 residues. The CDR3 sequence is CASSFYGADREGYTF. CDR3 nucleotide sequence: TGTGCCAGCAGTTTTTACGGCGCGGACAGGGAAGGCTACACCTTC.

The V call is TRBV27, the J call TRBJ2-2; 8 positions match TRBD2. Looked up from germline, CDR1 is MNHEY and CDR2 is SMNVEV (reference sequence). This CDR3 region has 14 residues. The ends lost 8 bases at V and 2 bases at J; junction bases unmatched: 4. The CDR3 DNA reads TGTGCCAGCCAAAGCGGGGGCAACACCGGGGAGCTGTTTTTT. It encodes CASQSGGNTGELFF.

V is TRBV4-2 and J is TRBJ1-3; D unclear. From germline, CDR1 is LGHNA and CDR2 YNFKEQ. The CDR3 has 16 residues. Trimming left V 3 bases short and J 2 bases short, with 14 bases between. This CDR3 is CASSHRGSGTGNTIYF. The CDR3 nucleotides read TGTGCCAGCAGCCATCGAGGAAGCGGAACTGGAAACACCATATATTTT.

The V call is TRBV5-1, the J call TRBJ1-4, with TRBD1 matching 8 bases. The ends lost 0 bases at V and 6 bases at J; junction bases unmatched: 7. The CDR3 is made up of 16 amino acids. Germline V gene lookup returns CDR1 SGHRS and CDR2 YFSETQ. In nucleotides, the CDR3 is TGCGCCAGCAGCTTGGGAGGCAGGACAGGGTATGAAAAACTGTTTTTT. The encoded protein is CASSLGGRTGYEKLFF.

The chain recombines TRBV7-2 with TRBJ2-7; 10 bases align to TRBD2. After removal of 3 bases from V and 4 bases from J, the junction contained 3 bases not matched to a gene. CDR3 size: 14 residues. The germline CDR1 and CDR2 sequences are SGHTA and FQGNSA. CDR3 residues: CASSFTAGGYEQYF. CDR3 nucleotides: TGTGCCAGCAGCTTTACAGCGGGAGGGTACGAGCAGTACTTC.

This rearrangement joins TRBV6-5 to TRBJ2-5, with D perhaps matching TRBD2 (5 bases). Germline CDR1 reads MNHEY; CDR2 reads SVGAGI. The ends were cut back, 2 bases at V and 5 bases at J, with 15 bases in the middle. This CDR3 is built from 15 residues. DNA for the CDR3: TGTGCCAGCAGTTACAAGATCGGACTGTCGGAGACCCAGTACTTC. It specifies CASSYKIGLSETQYF.